A selection of T cell receptor beta chains follows, all from one sample in a study of multiple sclerosis patients with progressive multifocal leukoencephalopathy. This table comes from immunoSEQ multiplex PCR, and its TCRdb copy is limited to in-frame clones, with some not included. Of approximately 27,000 clones listed, around 83% are singletons. This sample comprised PBMCs, obtained from a patient treated with natalizumab. These receptors were taken from a woman younger than 45 with progressive multifocal leukoencephalopathy. Each CDR3 is given with its conserved first and last residue. Fields, in order: CDR3 protein, CDR3 DNA, D gene, J gene, clone size, V gene. D genes are given only for firm matches. Not every row has a clone size; where given, it reads once, few, many or a size class.

CASSQEQGDSPLHF | TGCGCCAGCAGCCAAGAACAGGGGGATTCACCCCTCCACTTT | TRBD1 | TRBJ1-6 | NA | TRBV4-1
CASSPKTGGIYGYTF | TGTGCCAGCAGCCCAAAGACAGGGGGAATTTATGGCTACACCTTC | TRBD1 | TRBJ1-2 | NA | TRBV11-2
CASSSGPAGRGGWETQYF | TGTGCCAGCAGCTCAGGGCCCGCTGGGAGGGGAGGCTGGGAGACCCAGTACTTC | TRBD2 | TRBJ2-5 | NA | TRBV9
CASSVGVSSGNTIYF | TGTGCCAGCAGCGTAGGGGTCAGCTCTGGAAACACCATATATTTT | NA | TRBJ1-3 | once | TRBV9
CASSEIGETQYF | TGTGCCAGCAGTGAAATTGGGGAGACCCAGTACTTC | NA | TRBJ2-5 | NA | TRBV6-1
CASSSTRQHNQPQHF | TGTGCCAGCAGTTCCACTCGCCAGCACAATCAGCCCCAGCATTTT | NA | TRBJ1-5 | NA | TRBV28
CASKGRDEAFF | TGTGCCAGCAAGGGACGGGACGAAGCTTTCTTT | NA | TRBJ1-1 | NA | TRBV2
CASSGGGALNEKLFF | TGTGCCAGCAGTGGTGGGGGGGCCCTTAATGAAAAACTGTTTTTT | NA | TRBJ1-4 | NA | TRBV6-1
CASSRPRGVDTQYF | TGTGCCAGCAGCCGACCCCGAGGGGTAGATACGCAGTATTTT | NA | TRBJ2-3 | once | TRBV4-2
CAWSVRRDGELFF | TGTGCCTGGAGTGTACGGCGGGACGGGGAGCTGTTTTTT | NA | TRBJ2-2 | NA | TRBV30
CASSVEGGGGDTQYF | TGTGCCAGCAGTGTGGAGGGCGGGGGGGGAGATACGCAGTATTTT | TRBD2 | TRBJ2-3 | NA | TRBV2
CASSFQGNYGYTF | TGTGCCAGCAGCTTCCAGGGGAACTATGGCTACACCTTC | NA | TRBJ1-2 | NA | TRBV5-5
CASSLGQGMNTEAFF | TGTGCCAGCAGCCTCGGACAGGGAATGAACACTGAAGCTTTCTTT | TRBD1 | TRBJ1-1 | NA | TRBV5-4
CASGGGTEAFF | TGTGCCAGCGGAGGGGGGACTGAAGCTTTCTTT | NA | TRBJ1-1 | NA | TRBV27
CASRSGGTFSNQPQHF | TGTGCCAGCAGATCGGGGGGCACTTTTAGCAATCAGCCCCAGCATTTT | NA | TRBJ1-5 | NA | TRBV5-8
CASSEGGSLNEQYF | TGTGCCAGCAGTGAGGGCGGGAGCTTAAACGAGCAGTACTTC | TRBD2 | TRBJ2-7 | few | TRBV6-1
CASSFVLAKNIQYF | TGTGCCAGCAGCTTCGTCTTAGCCAAAAACATTCAGTACTTC | NA | TRBJ2-4 | NA | TRBV5-6
CASSQVHGGALGTGELFF | TGCGCCAGCAGCCAAGTCCACGGGGGGGCCCTCGGGACCGGGGAGCTGTTTTTT | TRBD2 | TRBJ2-2 | NA | TRBV4-1
CASSLSSGQPYEQYF | TGTGCCAGCAGTTTGAGCTCTGGGCAGCCCTACGAGCAGTACTTC | NA | TRBJ2-7 | NA | TRBV27
CASSLPVNSPLHF | TGTGCCAGCAGTTTACCAGTTAATTCACCCCTCCACTTT | NA | TRBJ1-6 | NA | TRBV28
CASSAGGVWETQYF | TGTGCCAGCAGCGCGGGCGGTGTCTGGGAGACCCAGTACTTC | NA | TRBJ2-5 | NA | TRBV9
CASSLRYRGQEQFF | TGTGCCAGCAGCTTGCGCTATCGGGGTCAGGAGCAGTTCTTC | NA | TRBJ2-1 | NA | TRBV7-2
CASSQVGGRGAYEQYF | TGCGCCAGCAGCCAAGTCGGGGGGAGGGGAGCCTACGAGCAGTACTTC | TRBD2 | TRBJ2-7 | NA | TRBV4-1
CASSTRDFGNYGYTF | TGTGCCAGCAGCACCCGGGACTTCGGGAACTATGGCTACACCTTC | NA | TRBJ1-2 | NA | TRBV4-2
CASSYPGQALYEQYF | TGTGCCAGCAGCTATCCGGGACAGGCCCTCTACGAGCAGTACTTC | TRBD1 | TRBJ2-7 | NA | TRBV7-9
CASAMGQIAPLHF | TGTGCCAGCGCGATGGGCCAGATTGCACCCCTCCACTTT | NA | TRBJ1-6 | NA | TRBV28
CSVSHPTGELFF | TGCAGCGTTAGTCACCCGACCGGGGAGCTGTTTTTT | NA | TRBJ2-2 | NA | TRBV29-1
CASSTRTSGRGEQFF | TGTGCCAGCAGCACCCGGACTAGCGGGCGAGGTGAGCAGTTCTTC | TRBD2 | TRBJ2-1 | NA | TRBV9
CASSLGTGTYGYTF | TGCGCCAGCAGCTTGGGGACAGGTACTTATGGCTACACCTTC | TRBD1 | TRBJ1-2 | NA | TRBV5-1
CASSSWGGIQYF | TGTGCCAGCAGCTCCTGGGGGGGCATTCAGTACTTC | TRBD2 | TRBJ2-4 | NA | TRBV5-8
CASSNNRDTEAFF | TGTGCCAGCAGTAATAACCGAGACACTGAAGCTTTCTTT | NA | TRBJ1-1 | NA | TRBV6-6
CASSRVTSNYGYTF | TGTGCCAGCAGTAGGGTTACCTCTAACTATGGCTACACCTTC | NA | TRBJ1-2 | once | TRBV25-1
CASSMGLRNYEQYF | TGTGCCAGTAGTATGGGCCTACGGAACTACGAGCAGTACTTC | NA | TRBJ2-7 | NA | TRBV19
CASSLSGNYEQYF | TGTGCCAGCAGCTTAAGCGGGAACTACGAGCAGTACTTC | TRBD2 | TRBJ2-7 | NA | TRBV7-8
CASSLDRERAGELFF | TGCGCCAGCAGCCTAGACAGAGAGAGGGCCGGGGAGCTGTTTTTT | NA | TRBJ2-2 | NA | TRBV5-1
CASSIEPGRSLYEQYF | TGTGCCAGTAGTATAGAACCTGGACGTAGCCTCTACGAGCAGTACTTC | NA | TRBJ2-7 | NA | TRBV19
CASSIISSGKETQYF | TGCGCCAGCAGCATAATTTCTAGCGGGAAAGAGACCCAGTACTTC | TRBD2 | TRBJ2-5 | NA | TRBV5-1
CASSATSGGPISTDTQYF | TGTGCCAGCAGCGCCACTAGCGGGGGACCGATCAGCACAGATACGCAGTATTTT | TRBD2 | TRBJ2-3 | NA | TRBV5-6
CSAGHISGNTIYF | TGCAGCGCCGGGCATATCTCTGGAAACACCATATATTTT | NA | TRBJ1-3 | NA | TRBV29-1
CASSIGGSGSFWAETQYF | TGTGCCAGTAGTATAGGGGGTAGCGGGTCGTTCTGGGCAGAGACCCAGTACTTC | TRBD2 | TRBJ2-5 | once | TRBV19
CASSSTGTSGGPDTQYF | TGTGCCAGCAGCTCTACCGGGACTAGCGGGGGACCAGATACGCAGTATTTT | TRBD2 | TRBJ2-3 | few | TRBV7-2
CASSANSDSPLHF | TGTGCCAGCTCAGCTAACAGCGATTCACCCCTCCACTTT | NA | TRBJ1-6 | NA | TRBV18
CASSVAPDRAGGSPLHF | TGTGCCAGCAGCGTAGCTCCAGACAGGGCGGGAGGCTCACCCCTCCACTTT | TRBD1 | TRBJ1-6 | NA | TRBV9
CASSTNSGVANQPQHF | TGTGCCAGTAGTACCAACTCCGGGGTAGCCAATCAGCCCCAGCATTTT | NA | TRBJ1-5 | once | TRBV19
CSALQGVGETQYF | TGCAGCGCTTTACAGGGAGTTGGGGAGACCCAGTACTTC | NA | TRBJ2-5 | NA | TRBV29-1
CASSQDRSNTGELFF | TGCGCCAGCAGCCAAGATCGGAGCAACACCGGGGAGCTGTTTTTT | NA | TRBJ2-2 | NA | TRBV4-3
CASSQSPVHGVAYEQYF | TGCGCCAGCAGCCAAAGTCCCGTTCATGGGGTAGCCTACGAGCAGTACTTC | NA | TRBJ2-7 | NA | TRBV4-1
CASSDSGHYVMYEQYF | TGTGCCAGCAGTGACTCCGGCCACTACGTAATGTACGAGCAGTACTTC | NA | TRBJ2-7 | NA | TRBV6-6
CASRLEGFYEQYF | TGTGCCAGCAGGTTGGAGGGTTTCTACGAGCAGTACTTC | NA | TRBJ2-7 | NA | TRBV6-1
CASSPTGEGANVLTF | TGTGCCAGCAGCCCGACAGGGGAGGGGGCCAACGTCCTGACTTTC | TRBD1 | TRBJ2-6 | once | TRBV6-4
CASSWDKPYEQYF | TGCGCCAGCAGTTGGGACAAACCTTACGAGCAGTACTTC | NA | TRBJ2-7 | NA | TRBV5-1